This T cell receptor (beta chain) stems from a study of blood T cell repertoires in COVID-19 (dated by TCRdb to the early 2020s). At the level of the whole study: The collaborator samples originated in the United States, Italy and Spain and spanned the acute and convalescent phases of COVID-19. Samples were obtained from the ongoing ImmuneRACE study (first 160 participants) and from over 1,000 subjects provided by 6 global collaborators. Where available, HLA class I and class II types were taken from metadata supplied by the sample provider and were not determined by assay-based typing. The repertoires were released in a freely available public database intended as a resource for research on the immune response to SARS-CoV-2. A de-identified subject ID, COVID-19 status, age in years and sex were almost always included in the sample metadata. Deeply sampled blood TCRbeta repertoires from subjects exposed to, actively infected with, or recovered from COVID-19 were included in the dataset. The material from the prospective study consisted of cDNA or gDNA derived from T cells, B-cell-depleted T cells, or PBMCs. The full study reports these points: How much clinical and demographic metadata was included differed by source and by participant, and the metadata was provided uncurated.

With respect to this clone: This receptor's antigen is unknown. Base qualities are not provided; no much larger clone lies one nucleotide away.

The junction shows trimming of 2 bases on V and 8 bases on J, and the gene matches do not reach 13 bases of it. Reading the germline V gene gives CDR1 SGHTA and CDR2 FQGNSA. The cysteine opens and the phenylalanine closes a CDR3 of 18 amino acids. CDR3 DNA only is kept here, 54 bases in frame from base 1. The immunoSEQ Assay, a bias-controlled multiplex PCR, was used to amplify TCRbeta CDR3 regions from genomic DNA. Turning to the authors' computational methods: The number of nucleated cells in each sample was estimated from the amplification of reference gene primers within the assay. Sequence reads were collapsed and filtered to measure the absolute abundance of every unique TCRbeta CDR3 rearrangement. For each sample, productive Simpson clonality was calculated as the square root of Simpson's diversity index across productive rearrangements. TCRdb's version of the immuneACCESS table is confined to in-frame rearrangements and falls short of the full clone set. An unresolved V gene accounts for under half of the shortfall where checked; the remainder is of unknown origin. For V, J and clone size, that table is used; D and trimming come from the DNA. The sample table lists 200,000 to 300,000 clones, about 89% of them with a count of one. The top ten clones comprise under 5% of the sample.

Participants in the prospective study were aged roughly 18 to 89 years, lived in some 24 United States geographic areas, and enrolled through a virtual design. Cohort assignment in the prospective study relied on participant-reported clinical history from a screening survey and a study questionnaire. ImmuneRACE Cohort 3 recovered participants were defined by two consecutive negative NP/OP PCR tests, healthcare professional clearance, or symptom resolution. Each participant in the prospective study had whole blood, serum and a nasopharyngeal or oropharyngeal swab collected by mobile phlebotomists. Additional blood draws and questionnaires over a 2-month period could optionally be provided by prospective study participants. Prospective study blood samples were shipped either frozen or at room temperature before DNA extraction.

The TCR originated in a woman aged 25 to 39 who had recovered from COVID-19. The chain is encoded by TRBV7-2 joined to TRBJ2-2; TRBD1 aligns with 11 central bases. Sequences were obtained from PBMCs or T cells enriched from blood (not recorded which). The encoded CDR3 is CASSLSAGQGARVGELFF. The DNA sequence reads TGTGCCAGCAGCTTAAGCGCCGGACAGGGGGCTCGGGTTGGGGAGCTGTTTTTT.